This record concerns one TCR beta chain sequence. Its matching antigen is unknown. This CDR3 is also generated by other DNA sequences in the sample. CDR3 size: 16 residues. V lost 3 bases to trimming and J lost 6 bases; unmatched junction nucleotides: 6. CDR1 LNHDA and CDR2 SQIVND come from the germline V gene (reference sequence). These data originate in a study of cytomegalovirus exposure and HLA in healthy donors. Findings and limits, study-wide: DRB1 had the most TCR associations and HLA-C the fewest, a later analysis found, with rates varying by HLA locus. Later analysis revealed greater clonal expansion in HLA-associated TCR beta chains than in equally common others. Reportedly, TCR beta sequences accurately predicted HLA-A and HLA-B alleles in most subjects.

Amplification used 60 Vbeta primers and 13 Jbeta primers. TCRdb's copy holds only in-frame clones and misses some; the assay was immunoSEQ multiplex PCR. Here the sample spans 130,000 or so clones, around 66% being singletons. The clonotype originates from a woman in her thirties or forties in good health and CMV-seropositive. Sequences were obtained from PBMCs. V is TRBV19 and J is TRBJ1-5; 12 nucleotides match TRBD1. The CDR3 sequence is CASSIPGQGARQPQHF. CDR3 DNA: TGTGCCAGTAGTATTCCGGGACAGGGGGCGCGTCAGCCCCAGCATTTT.